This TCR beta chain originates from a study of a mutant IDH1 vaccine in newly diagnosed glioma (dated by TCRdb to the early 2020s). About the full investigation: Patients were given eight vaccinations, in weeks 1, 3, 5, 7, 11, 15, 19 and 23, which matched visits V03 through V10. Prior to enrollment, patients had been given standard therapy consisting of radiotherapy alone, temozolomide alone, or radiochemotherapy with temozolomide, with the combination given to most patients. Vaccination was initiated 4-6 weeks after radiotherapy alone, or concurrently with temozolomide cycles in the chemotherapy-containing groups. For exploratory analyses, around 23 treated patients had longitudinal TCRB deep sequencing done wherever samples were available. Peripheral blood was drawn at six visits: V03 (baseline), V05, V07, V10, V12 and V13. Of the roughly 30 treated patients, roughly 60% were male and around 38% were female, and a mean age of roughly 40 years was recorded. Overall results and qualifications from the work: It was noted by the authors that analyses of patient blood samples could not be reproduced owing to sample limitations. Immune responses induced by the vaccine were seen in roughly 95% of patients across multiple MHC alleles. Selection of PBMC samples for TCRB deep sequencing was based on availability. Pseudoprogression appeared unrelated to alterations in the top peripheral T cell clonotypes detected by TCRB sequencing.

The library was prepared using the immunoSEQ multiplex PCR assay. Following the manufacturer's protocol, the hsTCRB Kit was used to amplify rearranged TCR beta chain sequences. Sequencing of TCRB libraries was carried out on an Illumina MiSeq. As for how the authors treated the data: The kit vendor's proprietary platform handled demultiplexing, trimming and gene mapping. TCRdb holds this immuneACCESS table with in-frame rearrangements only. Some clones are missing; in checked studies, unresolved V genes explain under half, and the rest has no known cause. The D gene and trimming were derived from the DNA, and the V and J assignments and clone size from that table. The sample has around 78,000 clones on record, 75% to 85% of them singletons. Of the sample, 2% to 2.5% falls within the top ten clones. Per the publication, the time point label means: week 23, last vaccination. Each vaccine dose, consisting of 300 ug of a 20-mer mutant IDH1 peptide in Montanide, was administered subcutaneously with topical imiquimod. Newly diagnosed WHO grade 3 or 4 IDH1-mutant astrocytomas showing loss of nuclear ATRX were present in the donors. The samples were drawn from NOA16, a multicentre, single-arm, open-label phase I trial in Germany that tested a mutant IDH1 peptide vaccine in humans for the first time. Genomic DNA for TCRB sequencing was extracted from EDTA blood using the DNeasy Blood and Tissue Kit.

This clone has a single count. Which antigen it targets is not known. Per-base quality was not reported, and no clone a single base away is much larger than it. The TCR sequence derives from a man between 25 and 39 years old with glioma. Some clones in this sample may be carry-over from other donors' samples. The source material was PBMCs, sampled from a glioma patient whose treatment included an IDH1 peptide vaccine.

The CDR3: CASSSGTSVYNEQFF. The nucleotide sequence is TGTGCCAGCAGTTCCGGGACTAGCGTTTACAATGAGCAGTTCTTC. This chain is built from TRBV2 and TRBJ2-1, and TRBD2 aligns with 10 junction nucleotides. The germline V gene supplies CDR1 SNHLY and CDR2 FYNNEI. V ends up 5 bases short and J 4 bases short, with an unmatched junction base count of 5. The CDR3 contains 15 residues, cysteine and phenylalanine counted. Just the 45-base CDR3 DNA is kept, in frame starting at base 1. This CDR3, with the reference TRBV2 and TRBJ2-1 proteins standing in past its ends, gives the full variable domain EPEVTQTPSHQVTQMGQEVILRCVPISNHLYFYWYRQILGQKVEFLVSFYNNEISEKSEIFDDQFSVERPDGSNFTLKIRSTKLEDSAMYFCASSSGTSVYNEQFFGPGTRLTVL.